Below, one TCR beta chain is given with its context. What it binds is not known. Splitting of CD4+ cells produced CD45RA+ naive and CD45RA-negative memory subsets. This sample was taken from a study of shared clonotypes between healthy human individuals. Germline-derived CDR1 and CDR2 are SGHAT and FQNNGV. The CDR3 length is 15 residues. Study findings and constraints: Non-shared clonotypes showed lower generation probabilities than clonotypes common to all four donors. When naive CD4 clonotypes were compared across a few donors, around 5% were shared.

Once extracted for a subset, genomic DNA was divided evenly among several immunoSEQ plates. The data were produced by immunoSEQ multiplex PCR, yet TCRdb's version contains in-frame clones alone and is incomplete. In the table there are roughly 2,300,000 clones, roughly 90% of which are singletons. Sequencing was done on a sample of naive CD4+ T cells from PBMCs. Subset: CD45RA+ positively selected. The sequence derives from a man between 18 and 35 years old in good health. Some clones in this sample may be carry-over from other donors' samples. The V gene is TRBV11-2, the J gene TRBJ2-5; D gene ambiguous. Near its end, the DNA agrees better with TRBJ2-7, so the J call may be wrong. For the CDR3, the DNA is TGTGCCAGCAGTTGGAGACAAGGGAATTGGGACGAGCAGTACTTC. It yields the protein CASSWRQGNWDEQYF.